This TCR beta chain came from a study of technical replicates of blood from several donors. The assay was immunoSEQ multiplex PCR, and TCRdb's table has in-frame clones only and misses some. This sample has 95,000 or so clones; approximately 95% occur once, and the top ten carry almost 0.35%. The sequencing input was T cells isolated from PBMCs. The sequence was obtained from a human donor in good health.

This CDR3 is CASSDRGRNTGELFF. The CDR3 DNA follows: TGTGCCAGCAGTGACCGCGGGAGGAACACCGGGGAGCTGTTTTTT. The rearrangement joins TRBV6-4 to TRBJ2-2; 7 nucleotides align to TRBD2. This CDR3 region has 15 residues. V shed 2 bases, J shed 1 base, and the junction held 1 base outside the gene matches. CDR1 and CDR2 (germline): MRHNA, SNTAGT.